A single sample is the source of the 3 T cell receptor beta chains below, sequenced in a study of Graves' ophthalmopathy and Graves' hyperthyroidism. CDR3 regions of TCR beta were amplified from RNA transcripts. RT-PCR with HTBI primers came first, then second-round multiplex PCR. TCRdb called the multiplex PCR reads again in MiXCR, with one record for every CDR3 protein. This sample has about 620,000 distinct CDR3 sequences, with 20% to 25% found just once. The source material was peripheral blood. All receptors derive from a woman in her late teens or twenties with stable Graves' hyperthyroidism. Some clones in this sample may be carry-over from other donors' samples.

This clonotype was counted between two and nine times. DNA for the CDR3: TGTGCCAGCAGTGTAGACAGTAACGGCGGCTATGGCTACACCTTC. Translating gives CASSVDSNGGYGYTF. The chain recombines TRBV6-5 with TRBJ1-2; tentatively, D is TRBD1 (5 bases). Per the germline V gene, CDR1 is MNHEY and CDR2 is SVGAGI. V shed 5 bases and J shed 4 bases, with 17 bases lying between them. The CDR3 sequence is 15 residues long.

The V and J genes are TRBV2 and TRBJ2-2, with D possibly being TRBD1 (6 bases). The CDR3 loop spans 13 amino acids. Trimming stripped 7 bases from V and 4 bases from J, with 10 bases between. Per germline, CDR1 SNHLY and CDR2 FYNNEI. The CDR3: CASTGAVTGELFF. The CDR3 nucleotides read TGTGCCAGCACAGGGGCGGTCACCGGGGAGCTGTTTTTT. The full variable domain, with the rest looked up from reference TRBV2 and TRBJ2-2, is EPEVTQTPSHQVTQMGQEVILRCVPISNHLYFYWYRQILGQKVEFLVSFYNNEISEKSEIFDDQFSVERPDGSNFTLKIRSTKLEDSAMYFCASTGAVTGELFFGEGSRLTVL.

The table lists this clonotype with many counts. CDR3 sequence (DNA): TGCGCCAGCAGCTTCCTCCGGGACAGGACCTACGAGCAGTACTTC. The encoded protein is CASSFLRDRTYEQYF. This sequence joins TRBV5-1 and TRBJ2-7; 8 positions match TRBD1. Losses at the gene ends were 2 bases for V and 2 bases for J; bases not matched to a gene: 6. CDR3 length equals 15 residues. Germline-derived CDR1 and CDR2 are SGHRS and YFSETQ.